These T cell receptor beta chains were read from a single sample in a study of blood T cells in healthy people across ages. Using its own MiXCR run on the 5' RACE reads, TCRdb lists one record per CDR3 protein. The sample includes 750,000 or so distinct CDR3 sequences, around 25% of them seen just once. These data were also reused for a study on T cells of mothers and their children.

The sequenced sample was blood. The receptors come from a boy aged 5-17 years in good health. Both conserved end residues are part of each CDR3. Each record gives: V gene, J gene, clone size, D gene, CDR3 DNA, CDR3 protein. The D gene is left open where the match is weak. Where a row states a size, it is once, few, many or the class of an expanded clone; other rows omit it.

V: TRBV9; J: TRBJ2-3; size: -; D: TRBD2; DNA: TGTGCCAGCAGCCCCCGGGGGAGCGGGGGTCCGGATACGCAGTATTTT; CDR3: CASSPRGSGGPDTQYF
V: TRBV7-2; J: TRBJ2-5; size: few; D: TRBD1; DNA: TGTGCCAGCAGCTTAGGGCGGACAGGCATGAAAGAGACCCAGTACTTC; CDR3: CASSLGRTGMKETQYF
V: TRBV25-1; J: TRBJ2-1; size: few; D: -; DNA: TGTGCCAGCGGGAAGATCGGGACAAACTACAATGAGCAGTTCTTC; CDR3: CASGKIGTNYNEQFF
V: TRBV6-1; J: TRBJ2-5; size: -; D: TRBD1; DNA: TGTGCCAGATTAGCACAGGGGGTCCAAGAGACCCAGTACTTC; CDR3: CARLAQGVQETQYF
V: TRBV6-1; J: TRBJ1-4; size: -; D: TRBD1; DNA: TGTGCCAGCAGTGGACAGGGACGGAATGAAAAACTGTTTTTT; CDR3: CASSGQGRNEKLFF
V: TRBV6-1; J: TRBJ2-1; size: -; D: -; DNA: TGTGCCAGCAGTGAAGTGCCGGAGACGTACAATGAGCAGTTCTTC; CDR3: CASSEVPETYNEQFF
V: TRBV24-1; J: TRBJ2-7; size: -; D: -; DNA: TGTGCCACCACCCCTAAACCGACTTATTACGAGCAGTACTTC; CDR3: CATTPKPTYYEQYF
V: TRBV13; J: TRBJ2-1; size: -; D: -; DNA: TGTGCCAGCAGCCCAGGTGAAAGGGGGTCTGTCGATGAGCAGTTCTTC; CDR3: CASSPGERGSVDEQFF
V: TRBV7-2; J: TRBJ2-7; size: -; D: -; DNA: TGTGCCAGCAGCTTAGCAGGGGACCTAACCTACGAGCAGTACTTC; CDR3: CASSLAGDLTYEQYF
V: TRBV29-1; J: TRBJ2-5; size: -; D: -; DNA: TGCAGCGTTGTCCCGGGCAGATTAAAAGAGACCCAGTACTTC; CDR3: CSVVPGRLKETQYF
V: TRBV6-2/TRBV6-3; J: TRBJ2-5; size: -; D: -; DNA: TGTGCCAGCGCCCAGGTTGGGACCCAGTACTTC; CDR3: CASAQVGTQYF
V: TRBV9; J: TRBJ1-4; size: -; D: TRBD1; DNA: TGTGCCAGCAGCGTAGAGGGACAGGGTAATGAAAAGCTGTTTTTT; CDR3: CASSVEGQGNEKLFF
V: TRBV6-6; J: TRBJ1-2; size: -; D: -; DNA: TGTGCCAGCAGTTCAGGAGGGTCCCACACCTTC; CDR3: CASSSGGSHTF
V: TRBV20-1; J: TRBJ2-3; size: few; D: -; DNA: TGCGGTGCTGGCCCCTTCCTCGACCTTCTCACAGATACGCAGTATTTT; CDR3: CGAGPFLDLLTDTQYF
V: TRBV11-2; J: TRBJ2-7; size: -; D: TRBD1; DNA: TGTGCCAGCAGCTTATTAGGGGGACAGGCCCCCTACGAGCAGTACTTC; CDR3: CASSLLGGQAPYEQYF
V: TRBV12-5; J: TRBJ2-7; size: few; D: -; DNA: TGTGCTAGTGGTTTTGGGACATCCTACGAGCAGTACTTC; CDR3: CASGFGTSYEQYF
V: TRBV6-1; J: TRBJ2-3; size: once; D: -; DNA: TGTGCCAGCAGTGAAGTCGGGGGAGTATTAACAGATACGCAGTATTTT; CDR3: CASSEVGGVLTDTQYF
V: TRBV15; J: TRBJ2-5; size: -; D: TRBD1; DNA: TGTGCCACCAGCAGGGACAGGGCCAAAGAGACCCAGTACTTC; CDR3: CATSRDRAKETQYF
V: TRBV25-1; J: TRBJ2-1; size: -; D: TRBD1; DNA: TGTGCCAGCAGTGAGACAGGGACAGGGGTTCGAGGCTCCTACAATGAGCAGTTCTTC; CDR3: CASSETGTGVRGSYNEQFF
V: TRBV3-1; J: TRBJ2-3; size: -; D: TRBD2; DNA: TGTGCCAGCAGCTCTGGACTAGCGGACACAGGTACGCAGTATTTT; CDR3: CASSSGLADTGTQYF
V: TRBV6-5; J: TRBJ2-3; size: -; D: -; DNA: TGTGCCAGCAGTGTAGCGTTCTCCGACACAGATACGCAGTATTTT; CDR3: CASSVAFSDTDTQYF
V: TRBV6-1; J: TRBJ1-3; size: -; D: -; DNA: TGTGCCAGCAGTGATTTCCGGGCCCCTGGAAACACCATATATTTT; CDR3: CASSDFRAPGNTIYF
V: TRBV5-1; J: TRBJ2-1; size: -; D: -; DNA: TGCGCCAGCAGCTTGGACGTCGGGAGTGAGGAGCAGTTCTTC; CDR3: CASSLDVGSEEQFF
V: TRBV12-3/TRBV12-4; J: TRBJ1-5; size: -; D: -; DNA: TGTGCCAGCAGTACAGCACATAGCAATCAGCCCCAGCATTTT; CDR3: CASSTAHSNQPQHF
V: TRBV4-1; J: TRBJ1-4; size: few; D: -; DNA: TGCGCCAGCAGCCAAGTCCCAGCAGGATGGAATGAAAAACTGTTTTTT; CDR3: CASSQVPAGWNEKLFF
V: TRBV14; J: TRBJ2-7; size: few; D: -; DNA: TGTGCCAGCAGCCAATTGATCACCTACGAGCAGTACTTC; CDR3: CASSQLITYEQYF
V: TRBV20-1; J: TRBJ2-5; size: few; D: TRBD2; DNA: TGCAGTGCTCTAGTGGGGGGGGAGACCCAGTACTTC; CDR3: CSALVGGETQYF
V: TRBV7-2; J: TRBJ1-1; size: -; D: TRBD1; DNA: TGTGCCAGCAGCCGGTACAGGGGCGGGAACACTGAAGCTTTCTTT; CDR3: CASSRYRGGNTEAFF
V: TRBV5-4; J: TRBJ2-7; size: -; D: TRBD1; DNA: TGTGCCAGCGGATCGACAGGGATCGGCTACGAGCAGTACTTC; CDR3: CASGSTGIGYEQYF
V: TRBV4-1; J: TRBJ2-5; size: -; D: -; DNA: TGCGCCAGCAGCCAAGCTCCAGACGGTGAGACCCAGTACTTC; CDR3: CASSQAPDGETQYF
V: TRBV5-6; J: TRBJ2-7; size: -; D: TRBD2; DNA: TGTGCCAGCAGCGGACAAGAACCTGCAGGGACTAGACGCGAGCAGTACTTC; CDR3: CASSGQEPAGTRREQYF
V: TRBV7-2; J: TRBJ2-7; size: few; D: -; DNA: TGTGCCAGCAGCTACCCCGGGACTGAATACTACGAGCAGTACTTC; CDR3: CASSYPGTEYYEQYF
V: TRBV6-5; J: TRBJ2-7; size: -; D: TRBD1; DNA: TGTGCCAGCAGTGATGACAGGGGAAGGGACGAGCAGTACTTC; CDR3: CASSDDRGRDEQYF
V: TRBV11-2; J: TRBJ2-1; size: few; D: -; DNA: TGTGCCAGCAGCTTAGATCGTTATAGCTCCTACAATGAGCAGTTCTTC; CDR3: CASSLDRYSSYNEQFF
V: TRBV12-3/TRBV12-4; J: TRBJ1-1; size: -; D: -; DNA: TGTGCCAGCAGTTTCCCAGGGCCGAACACTGAAGCTTTCTTT; CDR3: CASSFPGPNTEAFF
V: TRBV5-4; J: TRBJ2-7; size: few; D: -; DNA: TGTGCCAGCAGCCTAGGAGGTGATACAGCTTCCTACGAGCAGTACTTC; CDR3: CASSLGGDTASYEQYF
V: TRBV29-1; J: TRBJ2-1; size: few; D: -; DNA: TGCAGCGTTGGTCGCGCAGGGGACAATGAGCAGTTCTTC; CDR3: CSVGRAGDNEQFF
V: TRBV14; J: TRBJ1-2; size: once; D: -; DNA: TGTGCCAGCAGCCAAGAGGAGGTCGTTTGGGTGAATGGCTACACCTTC; CDR3: CASSQEEVVWVNGYTF
V: TRBV20-1; J: TRBJ1-2; size: few; D: -; DNA: TGCAGTGCTAGATCAGTGGAGGAACTCTATGGCTACACCTTC; CDR3: CSARSVEELYGYTF
V: TRBV5-6; J: TRBJ2-1; size: -; D: -; DNA: TGTGCCAGCAGCTTGGGAGCAGGTCCTAGCTCCTACAATGAGCAGTTCTTC; CDR3: CASSLGAGPSSYNEQFF
V: TRBV3-1; J: TRBJ1-3; size: few; D: -; DNA: TGTGCCAGCAGCCAGTCAATTTCCGGAAACACCATATATTTT; CDR3: CASSQSISGNTIYF
V: TRBV6-2/TRBV6-3; J: TRBJ1-5; size: -; D: TRBD1; DNA: TGTGCCAGCGGGACAGGGGTGAATCGGCCCCAGCATTTT; CDR3: CASGTGVNRPQHF
V: TRBV5-1; J: TRBJ2-7; size: -; D: -; DNA: TGCGCCAGCAGCTTGGGCGACGGGAGAGGCGACGAGCAGTACTTC; CDR3: CASSLGDGRGDEQYF
V: TRBV29-1; J: TRBJ2-5; size: -; D: -; DNA: TGCAGCGTTGACCCAAAAGAGACCCAGTACTTC; CDR3: CSVDPKETQYF
V: TRBV28; J: TRBJ1-6; size: few; D: -; DNA: TGTGCCAGCAGAGCGCCCCCTTCGGGTAATTCACCCCTCCACTTT; CDR3: CASRAPPSGNSPLHF
V: TRBV11-2; J: TRBJ2-7; size: many; D: -; DNA: TGTGCCAGCAGCTTCGGCAGGGCCTACGAGCAGTACTTC; CDR3: CASSFGRAYEQYF
V: TRBV7-2; J: TRBJ1-2; size: -; D: TRBD1; DNA: TGTGCCAGCAGCTTCGCCGGGACAGGAATTGACTACACCTTC; CDR3: CASSFAGTGIDYTF
V: TRBV5-5; J: TRBJ2-1; size: few; D: TRBD2; DNA: TGTGCCAGCAGCAGGGGACTAGCGGGAGGGCCTTCCTACAATGAGCAGTTCTTC; CDR3: CASSRGLAGGPSYNEQFF
V: TRBV7-2; J: TRBJ1-2; size: few; D: TRBD1; DNA: TGTGCCAGCAGGCAGGGGGCGTTGGATGGCTACACCTTC; CDR3: CASRQGALDGYTF
V: TRBV4-2; J: TRBJ2-5; size: -; D: TRBD2; DNA: TGTGCCAGCAGCCACCCAAGGCGGAGCGGGAGAGGCCAAGAGACCCAGTACTTC; CDR3: CASSHPRRSGRGQETQYF
V: TRBV29-1; J: TRBJ1-4; size: few; D: -; DNA: TGCAGCGTTGAAGAGGGGGCAGGGTCTAATGAAAAACTGTTTTTT; CDR3: CSVEEGAGSNEKLFF
V: TRBV5-6; J: TRBJ1-2; size: few; D: -; DNA: TGTGCCAGCAGCTTGGTTGGTAATCCGATCTATGGCTACACCTTC; CDR3: CASSLVGNPIYGYTF
V: TRBV29-1; J: TRBJ1-2; size: few; D: TRBD1; DNA: TGCAGCGTTGAATCCGGGACAGGGCCTGTCGGCTACACCTTC; CDR3: CSVESGTGPVGYTF